This is a list of T cell receptor beta chains from one sample in a study of T cell changes during pregnancy in multiple sclerosis. Sequencing used immunoSEQ multiplex PCR; TCRdb keeps in-frame clones, though not all of them. Of tens of thousands of clones detected, approximately 92% appear once; the ten largest clones hold approximately 0.69%. Sequenced here: CD4+ T cells from peripheral blood mononuclear cells, sampled after pregnancy. The receptors derive from a female donor with multiple sclerosis, enrolled in a pregnancy study. CDR3s include the opening cysteine and the closing phenylalanine or tryptophan. D genes are given only for firm matches. For some rows the clone size is stated as once, few or many, or as a class when expanded; others skip it.

CDR3 protein	CDR3 DNA	clone size	V gene	J gene	D gene
CAIQGLDGYTF	TGCGCCATCCAGGGTTTGGATGGCTACACCTTC	-	TRBV10-2	TRBJ1-2	-
CASSSASSYNSPLHF	TGCGCCAGCAGCTCCGCTAGCTCCTATAATTCACCCCTCCACTTT	-	TRBV5-1	TRBJ1-6	-
CASSTDRPQAAQHF	TGTGCCAGCAGTACCGACCGCCCCCAGGCCGCCCAGCATTTT	-	TRBV6-6	TRBJ1-5	-
CASSRGQEYNEQFF	TGTGCCAGTAGTAGGGGACAGGAGTACAATGAGCAGTTCTTC	few	TRBV19	TRBJ2-1	TRBD1
CASSPAGIEAFF	TGTGCCAGCAGCCCCGCAGGTATTGAAGCTTTCTTT	-	TRBV7-2	TRBJ1-1	-
CASSELAASNEQFF	TGCGCCAGCAGTGAATTAGCAGCCTCCAATGAGCAGTTCTTC	-	TRBV10-2	TRBJ2-1	-
CASTPRRDYDSPLHF	TGTGCCAGCACCCCTCGGAGGGACTATGATTCACCCCTCCACTTT	-	TRBV6-5	TRBJ1-6	-
CASSSNRNYGYTF	TGTGCCAGCAGCTCGAACAGAAACTATGGCTACACCTTC	-	TRBV7-2	TRBJ1-2	-
CASSLAPATVNYGYTF	TGTGCCAGCAGCTTAGCCCCCGCGACAGTCAACTATGGCTACACCTTC	-	TRBV7-2	TRBJ1-2	-
CASSLRGGGGTDTQYF	TGTGCCAGCAGCTTAAGAGGGGGCGGGGGGACAGATACGCAGTATTTT	-	TRBV7-2	TRBJ2-3	-
CASSEEGGYGYTF	TGTGCCAGCAGTGAAGAAGGCGGCTATGGCTACACCTTC	few	TRBV2	TRBJ1-2	-
CASSFDIRSRRDTQYF	TGTGCCAGCAGCTTCGATATACGGTCCCGCAGGGATACGCAGTATTTT	-	TRBV5-6	TRBJ2-3	-
CARSPRGGGYTF	TGTGCCAGAAGCCCCAGGGGTGGGGGCTACACCTTC	-	TRBV5-3	TRBJ1-2	-
CASTAGGADTQYF	TGTGCCAGCACAGCGGGGGGGGCAGATACGCAGTATTTT	-	TRBV6-5	TRBJ2-3	TRBD2
CASSEFGETQYF	TGTGCCAGCAGTGAATTCGGGGAGACCCAGTACTTC	-	TRBV25-1	TRBJ2-5	-
CASSSLYPGQGHFEQYF	TGTGCCAGCTCATCCCTTTATCCGGGACAGGGTCATTTCGAGCAGTACTTC	-	TRBV18	TRBJ2-7	TRBD1
CASSQVTGTAHSYEQYF	TGTGCCAGCAGCCAAGTTACCGGGACAGCGCATTCCTACGAGCAGTACTTC	-	TRBV4-2	TRBJ2-7	TRBD1
CSVGLSGNTIYF	TGCAGCGTCGGTCTCTCTGGAAACACCATATATTTT	-	TRBV29-1	TRBJ1-3	-
CASKQRGGLGDQETQYF	TGTGCCAGCAAACAGCGGGGGGGCCTTGGAGACCAAGAGACCCAGTACTTC	-	TRBV7-9	TRBJ2-5	TRBD2
CASSLGLAGWNEQFF	TGTGCCAGCAGCTTGGGACTAGCGGGGTGGAATGAGCAGTTCTTC	-	TRBV7-2	TRBJ2-1	TRBD2